The text below deals with one TCR beta chain. TCR beta CDR3 regions were amplified from RNA. During a first-round RT-PCR of the TCR CDR3, the HTBI primer set was used. TCRdb re-called the multiplex PCR reads through MiXCR, storing one row per CDR3 protein. The sample has hundreds of thousands of distinct CDR3 sequences; around 20% are singletons. This record belongs to a study of T cells in Graves' hyperthyroidism and ophthalmopathy. This TCR was recovered from a young man with Graves' ophthalmopathy. Material for sequencing was blood.

The CDR3 DNA reads TGTGCCACCTACCATCCCGGGACTGAAGCTTTCTTT. Its translation is CATYHPGTEAFF. The chain is built from TRBV10-3 and TRBJ1-1; D uncertain. Trimming took off 10 bases at V and 5 bases at J, with 14 bases between the two ends. This CDR3 comprises 12 residues. Germline V gives CDR1 ENHRY, CDR2 SYGVKD.